The clone carrying this T cell receptor beta chain occurred a few times. J was trimmed by 7 bases and V by 3 bases; bases with no gene match: 2. The CDR3 loop spans 12 amino acids. Seattle participants joined during active infection and were tracked over time. This sample was taken from a study of blood T cell repertoires in COVID-19. Study information: Spain, Italy and the United States supplied samples that represented acute and convalescent COVID-19.

In the authors' methods: It was from reference gene primer amplification that nucleated cell counts were estimated. The protocol was immunoSEQ multiplex PCR, while the TCRdb copy is restricted to in-frame clones and leaves out a portion. That table supplies the V and J calls and clone size; D and trimming were determined from the DNA. Altogether about 240,000 clones are present, 75% to 85% being singletons, with the ten largest covering around 8%. The receptor was isolated from a woman older than 75 with COVID-19, enrolled during active disease. Sequencing was carried out using peripheral blood. The chain joins TRBV12-3 or TRBV12-4 to TRBJ2-5, with 7 bases aligning to TRBD2. This CDR3 is CASSFGEGTQYF. The CDR3, as DNA: TGTGCCAGCAGTTTCGGGGAGGGGACCCAGTACTTC.